One sample yielded the 32 T cell receptor beta chains listed below, sequenced in a study of blood T cell repertoires in COVID-19. Only in-frame clones appear in the TCRdb table, and some are missing; sequencing was by immunoSEQ multiplex PCR. The repertoire includes 35,000 to 45,000 clones, roughly 88% of them detected once, and 2.4% sits in the top ten. Specimen: peripheral blood. The receptors come from a human donor in a cohort sampled during active COVID-19.

The V and J genes are TRBV5-4 and TRBJ2-5; tentative D call: TRBD2 (6 bases). CDR1 SGHNT and CDR2 YYREEE come from the germline V gene (reference sequence). V was cut by 0 bases and J by 0 bases, with 15 bases left in between. This CDR3 is 17 amino acids long. The CDR3 here is CASSLGAGRANQETQYF. The CDR3 nucleotides read TGTGCCAGCAGCTTGGGAGCGGGCAGGGCGAACCAAGAGACCCAGTACTTC.

J is TRBJ1-4 and V is TRBV12-3 or TRBV12-4; possibly TRBD1 for D (6 bases). Trimming shortened V by 4 bases and J by 8 bases, and 11 bases separated the two germline ends. This CDR3 is 13 amino acids long. This CDR3 is CASSYRVREKLFF. The DNA for the CDR3 is TGTGCCAGCAGTTACAGGGTTCGGGAAAAACTGTTTTTT.

This clone was counted between two and nine times. J is TRBJ1-4 and V is TRBV11-2; D remains unclear. Trimming took 1 base from V and 5 from J, leaving 8 bases between them. There are 14 residues in the CDR3. Germline V lookup: CDR1 SGHAT, CDR2 FQNNGV. CDR3 sequence: CASSLGRLNEKLFF. CDR3 in DNA: TGTGCCAGCAGCTTAGGGCGGTTGAATGAAAAACTGTTTTTT.

The V call is TRBV30, the J call TRBJ1-1; maybe TRBD1 (5 bases). Germline-derived CDR1 and CDR2 are GTSNPN and SVGIG (reference sequence). Trimming cost V 5 bases and J 4 bases, with 11 bases left between them. The length of the CDR3 is 12 residues. Here the CDR3 DNA reads TGTGCCTGGGGGGGGAGGGGCACTGAAGCTTTCTTT. Protein: CAWGGRGTEAFF.

The chain carries TRBV15 and TRBJ1-2; D remains unclear. The CDR3 totals 16 residues. Per the germline V gene, CDR1 is LNHNV and CDR2 is YYDKDF (reference sequence). V lost 0 bases and J lost 0, with 11 bases in between. The DNA of the CDR3 is TGTGCCACCAGCAGAGATAAGAGTAGTGCTAACTATGGCTACACCTTC. As protein: CATSRDKSSANYGYTF.

The J gene is TRBJ2-5, the V gene TRBV5-1; D uncertain. The CDR3 runs 15 residues. Germline V gene sequence: CDR1 SGHRS, CDR2 YFSETQ. V lost 4 bases, J lost 0 bases, and 13 bases lay in between. The CDR3: CASSNSGAYQETQYF. CDR3 nucleotides: TGCGCCAGCAGCAATTCAGGCGCGTACCAAGAGACCCAGTACTTC. The full variable domain, with the rest looked up from reference TRBV5-1 and TRBJ2-5, is KAGVTQTPRYLIKTRGQQVTLSCSPISGHRSVSWYQQTPGQGLQFLFEYFSETQRNKGNFPGRFSGRQFSNSRSEMNVSTLELGDSALYLCASSNSGAYQETQYFGPGTRLLVL.

V usage is TRBV18 and J usage is TRBJ2-7; 10 bases are a match to TRBD1. Germline CDR1 KGHSH, CDR2 LQKENI. V lost 2 bases and J lost 5; bases outside the gene matches: 9. The CDR3 extends over 16 amino acids. The CDR3 bases are TGTGCCAGCTCACCATTACTCCCGGGACAGGGGAACGAGCAGTACTTC. Translated, it gives CASSPLLPGQGNEQYF.

This clone was seen only a few times. The CDR3 region is CATSRDKTGGRTEAFF. The DNA for the CDR3 is TGTGCCACCAGCAGAGATAAGACAGGGGGCAGAACTGAAGCTTTCTTT. The chain recombines TRBV15 with TRBJ1-1, with 10 nucleotides matching TRBD1. Unmatched junction bases numbered 6, after V lost 0 bases and J lost 5 bases. This CDR3 region has 16 residues. Germline V gives CDR1 LNHNV, CDR2 YYDKDF (reference sequence).

The V gene is TRBV5-1, the J gene TRBJ2-7; D not certain. V was trimmed by 0 bases and J by 2 bases, leaving 6 bases between them. Germline V gene data show CDR1 as SGHRS and CDR2 as YFSETQ. The CDR3 consists of 13 residues. CDR3 sequence reads: CASSLDQTYEQYF. The DNA of the CDR3 is TGCGCCAGCAGCTTGGATCAGACCTACGAGCAGTACTTC.

The chain links TRBV6-5 to TRBJ2-5; 9 positions match TRBD2. The CDR3 is 14 residues long. Germline V gives CDR1 MNHEY, CDR2 SVGAGI. V lost 6 bases, J lost 2 bases, and 4 bases stayed unmatched. CDR3 nucleotides: TGTGCCAGCAGCCGGACTAGCGCACAAGAGACCCAGTACTTC. As protein: CASSRTSAQETQYF.

The chain uses TRBV29-1 and TRBJ2-2; perhaps TRBD1 as D (5 bases). V lost 5 bases and J 7 bases, leaving 8 bases between the germline ends. This CDR3 comprises 11 residues. Germline CDR1 is SQVTM and CDR2 is ANQGSEA. The CDR3 region is CSVRGIGELFF. CDR3 bases: TGCAGCGTTAGGGGCATCGGGGAGCTGTTTTTT.

This clone was detected once. The chain carries TRBV15 and TRBJ2-5; the D gene is possibly TRBD2 (5 bases). Germline V gene lookup returns CDR1 LNHNV and CDR2 YYDKDF (reference sequence). The V and J ends lost 0 bases and 1 base respectively, with 15 bases between them. CDR3 length: 17 amino acids. The CDR3 loop reads CATSRDAVGVLQETQYF. The CDR3 DNA sequence: TGTGCCACCAGCAGAGACGCCGTCGGGGTTCTCCAAGAGACCCAGTACTTC.

The chain combines TRBV6-5 with TRBJ1-5; TRBD1 aligns across 8 bases. Germline V gives CDR1 MNHEY, CDR2 SVGAGI. This CDR3 spans 15 amino acids. J was trimmed by 5 bases and V by 5 bases; bases with no gene match: 8. The CDR3 sequence is CASSPNQGAYQPQHF. The CDR3 bases are TGTGCCAGCAGTCCCAACCAGGGGGCCTATCAGCCCCAGCATTTT.

The chain is built from TRBV10-3 and TRBJ2-3, with 7 bases identical to TRBD2. CDR1 is ENHRY and CDR2 is SYGVKD in the germline V gene. V gave up 6 bases and J gave up 6 bases; unmatched junction bases: 6. This CDR3 has 13 amino acids. CDR3: CAISDGGGDTQYF. The CDR3 DNA reads TGTGCCATCAGCGACGGGGGAGGGGATACGCAGTATTTT.

V gene TRBV9 combines with J gene TRBJ1-1; D is perhaps TRBD1 (6 bases). The V gene lost 1 base and the J gene lost 6 bases, with 16 bases spanning the gap. The CDR3 totals 15 residues. Per the germline V gene, CDR1 is SGDLS and CDR2 is YYNGEE. CDR3 DNA: TGTGCCAGCAGCGTAAGCCAGGAACAGGGCTCTGAAGCTTTCTTT. Translation: CASSVSQEQGSEAFF.

The chain is built from TRBV6-5 and TRBJ1-5; TRBD1 agrees at 7 bases. In germline, CDR1 is MNHEY, CDR2 SVGAGI. V lost 7 bases to trimming and J lost 3 bases; unmatched junction nucleotides: 9. The CDR3 is 15 residues long. The CDR3, as DNA: TGTGCCAGCACACCGCAGGACAGGATCAATCAGCCCCAGCATTTT. Its protein product is CASTPQDRINQPQHF.

V is TRBV7-6 and J is TRBJ1-4; 12 bases agree with TRBD1. V dropped 4 bases and J dropped 11; count of bases not matched to a gene: 14. The CDR3 sequence is 17 residues long. Germline CDR1 and CDR2: SGHVS and FNYEAQ. The chain's CDR3 is CASSSGTGGAKGSKLFF. CDR3 DNA sequence: TGTGCCAGCAGCTCCGGGACAGGGGGCGCGAAAGGGTCGAAACTGTTTTTT.

The rearrangement uses TRBV19 and TRBJ2-3, with D tentatively TRBD1 (5 bases). Trimming pared 1 base from V and 5 bases from J, leaving 13 bases between. Germline V gene sequence: CDR1 LNHDA, CDR2 SQIVND (reference sequence). The CDR3 is 15 amino acids. The CDR3 coding sequence is TGTGCCAGTAGTATAGGGGCCCTTCAGGGAGATACGCAGTATTTT. Protein: CASSIGALQGDTQYF.

The chain couples TRBV18 to TRBJ2-7, with TRBD1 matching 8 bases. The CDR3 spans 14 residues. After removal of 2 bases from V and 6 bases from J, the junction contained 6 bases not matched to a gene. Germline values: CDR1 KGHSH, CDR2 LQKENI. The CDR3 spells CASSPGGQGIEQYF. Written as DNA, the CDR3 is TGTGCCAGCTCACCAGGAGGACAGGGAATCGAGCAGTACTTC. The variable domain in full, with the rest retrieved from reference TRBV18 and TRBJ2-7, is NAGVMQNPRHLVRRRGQEARLRCSPMKGHSHVYWYRQLPEEGLKFMVYLQKENIIDESGMPKERFSAEFPKEGPSILRIQQVVRGDSAAYFCASSPGGQGIEQYFGPGTRLTVT.

This clone was found a few times. The chain joins TRBV18 to TRBJ1-2, with 8 bases aligning to TRBD1. CDR1 and CDR2 (germline): KGHSH, LQKENI. This CDR3 region has 14 residues. Losses at the gene ends were 6 bases for V and 6 bases for J; bases not matched to a gene: 9. CDR3 DNA sequence: TGTGCCAGCTCCCAATCCCAGGGGGCGGATGGCTACACCTTC. It translates to CASSQSQGADGYTF.

The chain carries TRBV29-1 and TRBJ2-1; 7 bases are a match to TRBD2. In germline, CDR1 is SQVTM, CDR2 ANQGSEA. The CDR3 runs 11 residues. The J segment lost 10 bases and the V segment lost 4 bases, leaving 4 bases of the junction unmatched. The CDR3 nucleotides read TGCAGCGTTGTTGGGACTATCGAGCAGTTCTTC. It is translated as CSVVGTIEQFF.

This clone came up once. The chain couples TRBV7-3 to TRBJ2-2; D possibly corresponds to TRBD2 (5 bases). Germline V CDR1 and CDR2: SGHTA, FQGTGA. The ends were cut back, 4 bases at V and 4 bases at J, with 10 bases in the middle. This CDR3 has 14 residues. CDR3 residues: CASSSGLLTGELFF. The CDR3 nucleotides read TGTGCCAGCAGCTCCGGACTCCTCACCGGGGAGCTGTTTTTT.

This clone was seen a handful of times. The chain employs TRBV4-1 and TRBJ2-7; 9 positions match TRBD1. Germline loops: CDR1 MGHRA, CDR2 YSYEKL. The CDR3 has 15 residues. V shed 3 bases, J shed 4 bases, and the junction held 7 bases outside the gene matches. CDR3 in amino acids: CASSHEDRGPYEQYF. The CDR3 nucleotides read TGCGCCAGCAGCCACGAGGACAGGGGTCCTTACGAGCAGTACTTC.

DNA of the CDR3: TGTGCCAGCAGCTTAACTGGACAGGGTACGGAGCAGTACTTC. Protein product: CASSLTGQGTEQYF. V gene TRBV7-9 combines with J gene TRBJ2-7, with 8 bases matching TRBD1. The CDR3 contains 14 residues. V lost 2 bases to trimming and J lost 7 bases; unmatched junction nucleotides: 7. Germline CDR1 SEHNR, CDR2 FQNEAQ (reference sequence).

This sequence joins TRBV28 and TRBJ1-5, with TRBD1 matching over 7 bases. CDR3 length equals 17 residues. V gave up 2 bases and J gave up 6 bases; unmatched junction bases: 13. Germline V CDR1 and CDR2: MDHEN, SYDVKM. The CDR3 DNA reads as TGTGCCAGCAGTTTAGTGGTGGGGGCAGGGGGTGGTCAGCCCCAGCATTTT. Protein sequence: CASSLVVGAGGGQPQHF.

The V gene is TRBV5-1, the J gene TRBJ2-7; 8 bases map to TRBD1. With V trimmed by 2 bases and J by 6 bases, 13 bases remained unmatched. Germline V gives CDR1 SGHRS, CDR2 YFSETQ. The CDR3 spans 16 residues. CDR3 region: CASSLGGQGMVSEQYF. The CDR3 coding sequence is TGCGCCAGCAGCTTAGGCGGACAGGGTATGGTTTCCGAGCAGTACTTC.

The sample holds a few counts of this clone. The rearrangement links TRBV19 to TRBJ2-3; TRBD1 matches 10 bases. The V segment lost 3 bases and the J segment 4 bases; nucleotides outside the gene matches: 4. The germline V gene encodes CDR1 LNHDA and CDR2 SQIVND (reference sequence). CDR3 length: 15 residues. CDR3 protein: CASSMTGTGADTQYF. CDR3 coding DNA: TGTGCCAGTAGTATGACCGGGACAGGGGCAGATACGCAGTATTTT.

This clone is a singleton in its sample. The chain couples TRBV3-1 (or the pseudogene TRBV3-2) to TRBJ2-7; possibly TRBD1 for D (6 bases). This CDR3 is 13 amino acids long. Per the germline V gene, CDR1 is LGHDT and CDR2 is YNNKEL (reference sequence). V was shortened by 2 bases and J by 2 bases, with 7 bases between the two germline ends. The CDR3 sequence: CASSQQGTYEQYF. CDR3 DNA sequence: TGTGCCAGCAGCCAACAGGGGACCTACGAGCAGTACTTC.

This rearrangement joins TRBV19 to TRBJ2-1, with TRBD2 matching over 16 bases. The V gene end was trimmed by 4 bases and the J gene end by 4 bases; junction bases not matched to a gene: 4. The CDR3 is made up of 17 amino acids. Per the germline V gene, CDR1 is LNHDA and CDR2 is SQIVND (reference sequence). Here the CDR3 reads CASSTGLAGGLYNEQFF. CDR3 nucleotides: TGTGCCAGTAGTACGGGACTAGCGGGGGGGCTGTACAATGAGCAGTTCTTC.

This chain uses TRBV4-1 with TRBJ1-5; TRBD1 might be the D (5 bases). The CDR3 has 13 amino acids. Trimming pared 0 bases from V and 7 bases from J, leaving 7 bases between. CDR1 is MGHRA and CDR2 is YSYEKL in the germline V gene. This CDR3 is CASSQEAGQPQHF. The CDR3 DNA reads TGCGCCAGCAGCCAAGAAGCAGGGCAGCCCCAGCATTTT.

The chain carries TRBV30 and TRBJ2-4; TRBD1 is a possible D gene (6 bases). This CDR3 region has 14 residues. In germline, CDR1 is GTSNPN, CDR2 SVGIG (reference sequence). V gave up 4 bases and J gave up 0 bases, with 10 bases separating them. The CDR3 sequence: CAWNGQIAKNIQYF. The CDR3 DNA follows: TGTGCCTGGAACGGACAGATAGCCAAAAACATTCAGTACTTC.

This clone was found once. Other DNA sequences in the sample encode the same CDR3. The chain recombines TRBV3-1 (or the pseudogene TRBV3-2) with TRBJ1-5; D gene ambiguous. Germline lookup yields CDR1 LGHDT and CDR2 YNNKEL (reference sequence). This CDR3 has 13 amino acids. The V and J ends lost 3 bases and 10 bases respectively, with 13 bases between them. The CDR3 bases are TGTGCCAGCAGCCAGCAGGTCGGCCAACCCCAGCATTTT. Translation: CASSQQVGQPQHF.